The T cell receptor beta chain under discussion was sequenced for a study of technical replicates of blood from several donors. V lost 2 bases and J lost 10; bases outside the gene matches: 3. CDR3 size: 15 residues. CDR1 is MGHRA, CDR2 YSYEKL, per germline. Libraries were prepared by immunoSEQ multiplex PCR; TCRdb keeps only in-frame clonotypes and omits some of them. The table lists under 85,000 clones, roughly 93% of them singletons. The sequencing sample was made of T cells isolated from PBMCs. V usage is TRBV4-1 and J usage is TRBJ2-1; 15 bases map to TRBD2. The receptor was derived from a human donor in good health. The CDR3 here is CASSQMGLAGGEQFF. Here the CDR3 DNA reads TGCGCCAGCAGCCAAATGGGACTAGCGGGGGGCGAGCAGTTCTTC.